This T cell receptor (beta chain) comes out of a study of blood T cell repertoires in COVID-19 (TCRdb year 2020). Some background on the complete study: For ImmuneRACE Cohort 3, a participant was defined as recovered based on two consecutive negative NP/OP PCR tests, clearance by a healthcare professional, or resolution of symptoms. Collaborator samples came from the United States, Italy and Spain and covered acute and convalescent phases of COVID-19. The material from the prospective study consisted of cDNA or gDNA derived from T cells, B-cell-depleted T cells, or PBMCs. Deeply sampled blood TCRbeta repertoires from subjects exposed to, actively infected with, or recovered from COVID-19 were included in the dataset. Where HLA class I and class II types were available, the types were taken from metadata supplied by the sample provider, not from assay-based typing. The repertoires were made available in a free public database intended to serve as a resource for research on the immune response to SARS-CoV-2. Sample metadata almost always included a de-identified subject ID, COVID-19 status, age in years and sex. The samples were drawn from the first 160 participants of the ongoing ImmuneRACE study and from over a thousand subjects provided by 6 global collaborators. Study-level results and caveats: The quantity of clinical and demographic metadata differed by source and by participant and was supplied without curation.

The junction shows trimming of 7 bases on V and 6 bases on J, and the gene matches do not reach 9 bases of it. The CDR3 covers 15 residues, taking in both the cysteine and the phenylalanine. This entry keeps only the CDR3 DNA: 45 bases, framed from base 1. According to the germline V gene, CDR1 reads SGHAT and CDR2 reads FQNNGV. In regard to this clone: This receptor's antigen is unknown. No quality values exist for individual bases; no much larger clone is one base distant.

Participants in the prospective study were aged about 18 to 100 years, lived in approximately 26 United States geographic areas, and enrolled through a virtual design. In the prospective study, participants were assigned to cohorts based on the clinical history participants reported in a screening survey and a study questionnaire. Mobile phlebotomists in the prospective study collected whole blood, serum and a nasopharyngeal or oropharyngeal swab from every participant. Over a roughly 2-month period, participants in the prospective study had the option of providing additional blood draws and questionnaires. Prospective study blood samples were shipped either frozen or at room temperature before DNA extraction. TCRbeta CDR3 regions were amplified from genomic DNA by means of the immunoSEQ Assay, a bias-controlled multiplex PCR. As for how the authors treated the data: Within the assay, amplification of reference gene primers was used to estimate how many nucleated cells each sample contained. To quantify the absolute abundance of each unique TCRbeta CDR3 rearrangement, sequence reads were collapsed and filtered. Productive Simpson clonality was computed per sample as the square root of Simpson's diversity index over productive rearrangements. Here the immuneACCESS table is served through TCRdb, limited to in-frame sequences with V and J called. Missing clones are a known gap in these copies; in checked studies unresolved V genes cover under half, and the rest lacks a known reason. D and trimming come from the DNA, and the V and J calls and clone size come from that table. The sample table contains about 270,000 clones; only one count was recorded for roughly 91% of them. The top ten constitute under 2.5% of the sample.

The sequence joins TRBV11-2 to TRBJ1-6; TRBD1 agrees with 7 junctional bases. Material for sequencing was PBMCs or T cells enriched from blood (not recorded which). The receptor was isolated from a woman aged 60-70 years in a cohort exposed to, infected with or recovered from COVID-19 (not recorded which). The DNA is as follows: TGTGCCAGCACCTACCGAGGGGGCTTTAATTCACCCCTCCACTTT. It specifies CASTYRGGFNSPLHF.